The 2 T cell receptor beta chains below were found in one sample sequenced in a study of blood T cell repertoires in COVID-19. TCRdb keeps only in-frame clones here, not all; method: immunoSEQ multiplex PCR. The sample shows about 240,000 clones, roughly 80% of them seen only once. Input material: peripheral blood. These TCRs come from a woman of 80 years or more with acute or convalescent COVID-19.

This clone was detected only once. This chain joins TRBV6-5 and TRBJ1-1, with 9 bases aligning to TRBD1. V dropped 6 bases and J dropped 6; count of bases not matched to a gene: 8. Germline values: CDR1 MNHEY, CDR2 SVGAGI. The CDR3 spans 14 residues. DNA for the CDR3: TGTGCCAGCAGAAAGCCGGGACAGGGCCCTGAAGCTTTCTTT. It translates to CASRKPGQGPEAFF.

The CDR3 nucleotides are TGTGCCTGGAGTGTACCCGGGACTAGCGGGGGCACAGATACGCAGTATTTT. This encodes CAWSVPGTSGGTDTQYF. The chain couples TRBV30 to TRBJ2-3; the match to TRBD2 covers 13 bases. Per germline, CDR1 GTSNPN and CDR2 SVGIG (reference sequence). Trimming at V came to 0 bases and at J to 1 base, leaving 4 bases not matched to a gene. The length of the CDR3 is 17 residues.